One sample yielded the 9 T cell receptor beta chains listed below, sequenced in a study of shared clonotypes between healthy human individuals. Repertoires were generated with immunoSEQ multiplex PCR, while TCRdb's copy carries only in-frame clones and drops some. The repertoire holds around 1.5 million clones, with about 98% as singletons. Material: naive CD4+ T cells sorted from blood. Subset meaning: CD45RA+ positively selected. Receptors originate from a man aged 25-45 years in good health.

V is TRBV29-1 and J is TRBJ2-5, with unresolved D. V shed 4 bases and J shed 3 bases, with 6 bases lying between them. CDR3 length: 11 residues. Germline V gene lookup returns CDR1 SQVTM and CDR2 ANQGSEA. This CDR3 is CSVAAKETQYF. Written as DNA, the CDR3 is TGCAGCGTTGCAGCGAAAGAGACCCAGTACTTC.

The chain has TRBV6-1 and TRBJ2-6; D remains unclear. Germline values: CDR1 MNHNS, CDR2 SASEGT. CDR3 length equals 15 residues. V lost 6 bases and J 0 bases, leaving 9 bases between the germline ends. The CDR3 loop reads CASRQEPSGANVLTF. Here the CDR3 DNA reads TGTGCCAGCAGGCAGGAGCCCTCTGGGGCCAACGTCCTGACTTTC.

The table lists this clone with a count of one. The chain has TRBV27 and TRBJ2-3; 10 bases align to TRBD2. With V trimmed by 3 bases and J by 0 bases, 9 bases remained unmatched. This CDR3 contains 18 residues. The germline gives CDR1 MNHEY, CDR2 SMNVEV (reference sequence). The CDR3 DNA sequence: TGTGCCAGCAGTTTTTACCGACTAGCGGGCCTAAGCACAGATACGCAGTATTTT. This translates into CASSFYRLAGLSTDTQYF.

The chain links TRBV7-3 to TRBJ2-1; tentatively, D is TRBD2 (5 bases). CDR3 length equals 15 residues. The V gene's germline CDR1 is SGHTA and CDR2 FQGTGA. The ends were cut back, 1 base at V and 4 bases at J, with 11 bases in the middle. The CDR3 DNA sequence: TGTGCCAGCAGCTTAATAGCGACAAATTACAATGAGCAGTTCTTC. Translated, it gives CASSLIATNYNEQFF.

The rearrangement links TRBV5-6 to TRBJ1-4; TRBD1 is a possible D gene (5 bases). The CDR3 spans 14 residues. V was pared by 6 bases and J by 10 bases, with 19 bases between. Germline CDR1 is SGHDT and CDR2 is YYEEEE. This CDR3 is CASTPGNILGKLFF. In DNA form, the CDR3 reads TGTGCCAGCACCCCAGGGAACATACTTGGAAAACTGTTTTTT. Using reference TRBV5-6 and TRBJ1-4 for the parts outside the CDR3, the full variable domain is DAGVTQSPTHLIKTRGQQVTLRCSPKSGHDTVSWYQQALGQGPQFIFQYYEEEERQRGNFPDRFSGHQFPNYSSELNVNALLLGDSALYLCASTPGNILGKLFFGSGTQLSVL.

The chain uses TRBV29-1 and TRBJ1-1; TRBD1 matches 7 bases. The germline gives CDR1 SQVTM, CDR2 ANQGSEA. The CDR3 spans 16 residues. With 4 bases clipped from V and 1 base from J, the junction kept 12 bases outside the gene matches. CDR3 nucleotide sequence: TGCAGCGTTGGGGATACCGTGGGACAGACGAACACTGAAGCTTTCTTT. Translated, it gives CSVGDTVGQTNTEAFF.

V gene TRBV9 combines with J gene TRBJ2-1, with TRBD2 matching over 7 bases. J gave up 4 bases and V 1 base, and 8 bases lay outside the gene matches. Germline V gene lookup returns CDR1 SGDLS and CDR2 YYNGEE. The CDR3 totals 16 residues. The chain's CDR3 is CASSVRAGDYYNEQFF. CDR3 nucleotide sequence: TGTGCCAGCAGCGTACGTGCGGGGGACTATTACAATGAGCAGTTCTTC.

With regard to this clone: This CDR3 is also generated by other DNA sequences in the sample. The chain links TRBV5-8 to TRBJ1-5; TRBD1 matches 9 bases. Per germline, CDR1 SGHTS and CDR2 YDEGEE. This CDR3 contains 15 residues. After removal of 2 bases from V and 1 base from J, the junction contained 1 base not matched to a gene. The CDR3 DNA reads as TGTGCCAGCAGCTTAGGACAGGGGAGCAATCAGCCCCAGCATTTT. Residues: CASSLGQGSNQPQHF.

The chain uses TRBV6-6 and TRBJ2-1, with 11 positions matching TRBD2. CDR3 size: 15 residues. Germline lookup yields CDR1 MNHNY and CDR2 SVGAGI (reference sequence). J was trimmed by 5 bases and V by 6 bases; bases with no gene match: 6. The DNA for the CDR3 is TGTGCCAGCAGACTAGCGGGAGCCGTGAACAATGAGCAGTTCTTC. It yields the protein CASRLAGAVNNEQFF.